This T cell receptor (beta chain) was captured in a study of T-cell memory formation after mild COVID-19. Across the study: TCR clusters mostly belonged to single donors.

Study-wide results and caveats: Clones that contracted clustered mainly in CM and EM if CD4+ and in EMRA if CD8+.

Concerning this clonotype: Its antigen is unknown.

TCRdb re-analysed the 5' RACE reads in MiXCR, keeping a single row per CDR3 protein. The top ten clones hold around 10% of a sample with 210,000 or so distinct CDR3 sequences, roughly 27% of them seen once. The receptor's source is an adult woman who had mild COVID-19 (a few samples of this study predate the infection). Cell type and time point are not known. Sequencing was performed on PBMCs or a T cell subset sorted from them (not recorded which).

This CDR3 reads CSALGLAGGYEQFF. The CDR3 region has the DNA TGCAGTGCTTTGGGACTAGCGGGAGGGTATGAGCAGTTCTTC. The V and J genes are TRBV20-1 and TRBJ2-1; 16 bases map to TRBD2. The ends lost 5 bases at V and 8 bases at J; junction bases unmatched: 3. The germline V gene encodes CDR1 DFQATT and CDR2 SNEGSKA (reference sequence). The CDR3 contains 14 residues.